A single T cell receptor beta chain is shown here with its context. This clonotype was seen repeatedly, ten times or more. There is no known antigen for this receptor. The sample holds no much larger clone one base away, and base qualities are not on file. From the germline V gene, CDR1 is KGHSH and CDR2 is LQKENI. At the junction V is shortened by 5 bases and J by 4 bases; bases outside the gene matches: 3. Including the terminal cysteine and phenylalanine, the CDR3 comprises 14 residues. Left in the record is the CDR3 DNA by itself, 42 bases read in frame from the first base. Synthesis of TCR cDNA relied on 5'RACE template switching, a step that introduced a universal primer site along with unique molecular identifiers. Priming of cDNA synthesis was performed from both the TCR alpha and TCR beta constant segments. Library amplification used two PCR steps, and the second PCR step added sample barcodes and sequencing adapters. Sequencing of libraries was done on Illumina HiSeq 2500 (2x100 bp) or NovaSeq (2x150 bp). Under the source paper's analysis protocol: MIGEC was used to demultiplex reads and collapse the reads into UMI consensus sequences, and MiXCR was used for V(D)J alignment. Vaccine-responding clonotypes were defined with edgeR using replicate PBMC samples, requiring FDR below 0.01 and a log2 fold change above 5 up to day 15. Each bulk clonotype received a CD4 or CD8 identity based on whether the sequenced CD4 or CD8 repertoire contained that clonotype at higher abundance. Starting from the raw public reads, TCRdb applied fastp trimming at Q25, assembled clones with MiXCR and retained in-frame beta chains. All rows with the same CDR3 protein become a single entry with the most common DNA and genes. The V and J calls and clone size are TCRdb's, not the authors'. The sample profile shows under 200,000 distinct CDR3 sequences; almost 7% of them were found once. The ten largest make up approximately 2.5% of the sample.

This sample is drawn from a study of T cells after yellow fever vaccination (dated by TCRdb to about 2019). For the study in its entirety: The SMART-Seq v4 Ultra Low Input RNA kit was used to prepare libraries from fractions with low cell numbers. To follow T-cell clones before and after primary and booster YFV17D yellow fever vaccination, bulk TCR alpha and beta repertoires were sequenced over time. Two healthy male donors, one aged 18 to 30 and one aged 30 to 40 years, made up the cohort. Bulk PBMC replicates and cell subsets were isolated from blood drawn at multiple timepoints before and after both primary and secondary immunization.

Overall study results and their limits: Computational filtering was required because FACS-sorted repertoires could contain abundant contaminating clonotypes from the bulk population. After the booster, most of the clones that had expanded following primary vaccination were detected again (approximately 96% of CD4 and 80% to 90% of CD8), which suggests that memory was broadly maintained. A small fraction of clonotypes appeared in both the CD4 and CD8 compartments, likely as a result of convergent recombination. Compared with the primary T-cell response, the secondary T-cell response was faster but weaker, reaching its peak on day 5 rather than on day 15. The study included only a couple of donors, which limits how far the findings can be generalized.

What this sample's treatment or condition label stands for: live attenuated yellow fever vaccine strain. A standard Ficoll-Paque protocol was used to isolate PBMCs from peripheral blood. Dynabeads CD4 and CD8 positive selection kits were used to isolate CD4 and CD8 T-cell fractions. TriZol was used to extract RNA from bulk PBMCs, CD4 and CD8 fractions, and dextramer-positive and dextramer-negative fractions. The sequence was obtained from a man between 18 and 35 years old who received the YFV17D yellow fever vaccine. The chain employs TRBV18 and TRBJ2-4, with 9 bases aligning to TRBD1. Sample: CD4+ T cells sorted from PBMCs, taken more than 4 days after the first yellow fever vaccination. The CDR3 region: CASSGGQGKNIQYF. The DNA reads as follows: TGTGCCAGCTCAGGCGGACAGGGGAAAAACATTCAGTACTTC.